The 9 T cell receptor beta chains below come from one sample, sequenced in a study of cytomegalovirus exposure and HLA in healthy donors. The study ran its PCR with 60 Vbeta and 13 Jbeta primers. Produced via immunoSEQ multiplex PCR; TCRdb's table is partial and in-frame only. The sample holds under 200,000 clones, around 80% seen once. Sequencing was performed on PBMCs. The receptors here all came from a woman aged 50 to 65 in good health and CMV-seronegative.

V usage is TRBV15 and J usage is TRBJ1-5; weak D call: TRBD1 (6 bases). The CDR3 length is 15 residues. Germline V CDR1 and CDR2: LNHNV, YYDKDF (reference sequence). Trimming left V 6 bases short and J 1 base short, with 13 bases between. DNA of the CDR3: TGTGCCACCAGGGGTACAGGGAACAGCAATCAGCCCCAGCATTTT. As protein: CATRGTGNSNQPQHF.

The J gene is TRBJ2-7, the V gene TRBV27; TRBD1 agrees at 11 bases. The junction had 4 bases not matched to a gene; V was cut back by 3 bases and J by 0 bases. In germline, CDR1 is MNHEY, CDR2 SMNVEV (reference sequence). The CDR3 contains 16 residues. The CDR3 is CASSFLGTGGSYEQYF. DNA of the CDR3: TGTGCCAGCAGTTTTCTTGGGACAGGGGGCTCCTACGAGCAGTACTTC.

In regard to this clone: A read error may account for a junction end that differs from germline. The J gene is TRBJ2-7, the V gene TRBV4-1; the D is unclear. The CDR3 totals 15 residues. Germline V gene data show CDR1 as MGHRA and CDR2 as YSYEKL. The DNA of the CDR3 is TGCGCCAGCAGCCAACAGGTATCGAGCTCCTACGGGCAGTACTTC. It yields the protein CASSQQVSSSYGQYF.

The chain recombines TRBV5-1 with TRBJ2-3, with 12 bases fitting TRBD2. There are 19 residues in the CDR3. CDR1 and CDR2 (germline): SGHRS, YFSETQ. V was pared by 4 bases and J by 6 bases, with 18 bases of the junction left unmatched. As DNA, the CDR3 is TGCGCCAGCAGCCCAGACCTTGGACTAGCGGGACTTTTCTGGGATACGCAGTATTTT. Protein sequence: CASSPDLGLAGLFWDTQYF.

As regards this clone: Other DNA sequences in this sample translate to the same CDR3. The CDR3 DNA reads as TGCGCCAGCAGCTTGACAGGGGTCGGGGAGACCCAGTACTTC. As protein: CASSLTGVGETQYF. The J gene is TRBJ2-5, the V gene TRBV5-1; 7 bases are shared with TRBD1. Germline V CDR1 and CDR2: SGHRS, YFSETQ. V was clipped by 1 base and J by 5 bases; unmatched bases: 5. This CDR3 has 14 residues.

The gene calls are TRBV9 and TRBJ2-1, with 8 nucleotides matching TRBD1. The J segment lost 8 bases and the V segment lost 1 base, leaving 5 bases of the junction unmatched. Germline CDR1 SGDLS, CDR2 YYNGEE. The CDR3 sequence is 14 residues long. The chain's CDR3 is CASSVQGARDEQFF. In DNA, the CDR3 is TGTGCCAGCAGCGTACAGGGGGCGCGGGATGAGCAGTTCTTC.

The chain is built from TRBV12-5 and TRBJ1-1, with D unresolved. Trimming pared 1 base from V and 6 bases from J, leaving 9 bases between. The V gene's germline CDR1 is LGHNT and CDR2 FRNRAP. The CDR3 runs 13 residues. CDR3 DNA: TGTGCTAGTGGTTTGGAACAGTTCTCTGAAGCTTTCTTT. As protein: CASGLEQFSEAFF.

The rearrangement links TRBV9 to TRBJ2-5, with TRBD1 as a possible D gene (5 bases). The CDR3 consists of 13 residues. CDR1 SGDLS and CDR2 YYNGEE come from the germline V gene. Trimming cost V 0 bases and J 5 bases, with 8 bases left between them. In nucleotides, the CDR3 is TGTGCCAGCAGCGTAGATCAGGGTGAGACCCAGTACTTC. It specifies CASSVDQGETQYF.

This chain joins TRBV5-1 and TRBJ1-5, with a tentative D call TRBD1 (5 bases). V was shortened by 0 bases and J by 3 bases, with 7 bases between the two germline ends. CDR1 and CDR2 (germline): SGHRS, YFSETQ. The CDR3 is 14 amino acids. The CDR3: CASSLGQNNQPQHF. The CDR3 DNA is TGCGCCAGCAGCTTGGGACAGAACAATCAGCCCCAGCATTTT. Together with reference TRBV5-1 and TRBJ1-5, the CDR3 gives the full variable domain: KAGVTQTPRYLIKTRGQQVTLSCSPISGHRSVSWYQQTPGQGLQFLFEYFSETQRNKGNFPGRFSGRQFSNSRSEMNVSTLELGDSALYLCASSLGQNNQPQHFGDGTRLSIL.